These 13 T cell receptor beta chains share one sample of origin, sequenced in a study of CD8+ T cells in alopecia areata. TCR sequencing used cDNA made by reverse transcription of extracted RNA. Here immunoSEQ multiplex PCR was the method, and the copy in TCRdb shows in-frame clones only, minus some. The sample records about 200,000 clones, more than 50% being singletons. The material sequenced was CD8+ T cells sorted from blood. The receptors derive from a human donor in good health.

CDR3 sequence reads: CSVDARDYPTDTQYF. CDR3 nucleotides: TGCAGCGTTGATGCCCGGGACTACCCCACAGATACGCAGTATTTT. This chain uses TRBV29-1 with TRBJ2-3, with 7 bases fitting TRBD2. The V gene's germline CDR1 is SQVTM and CDR2 ANQGSEA. V lost 3 bases and J lost 2; bases outside the gene matches: 8. CDR3 length equals 15 residues.

In this sample, this clone turned up a few times. This CDR3 is CSVAPGISGSEQFF. The CDR3 nucleotides are TGCAGCGTTGCCCCAGGGATCTCAGGCAGTGAGCAGTTCTTC. The V call is TRBV29-1, the J call TRBJ2-1, with D tentatively TRBD1 (5 bases). CDR1 is SQVTM and CDR2 is ANQGSEA in the germline V gene. The CDR3 runs to 14 residues. V dropped 4 bases and J dropped 9 bases, with 19 bases sitting between them.

As for this clone: Other DNA sequences in the same sample also yield this CDR3. This chain links TRBV4-1 with TRBJ1-1; D gene ambiguous. This CDR3 comprises 14 residues. V was trimmed by 1 base and J by 1 base, leaving 7 bases between them. CDR1 and CDR2 from the germline V gene are MGHRA and YSYEKL. CDR3 protein: CASSQVQENTEAFF. CDR3 sequence (DNA): TGCGCCAGCAGCCAAGTCCAGGAGAACACTGAAGCTTTCTTT.

The rearrangement links TRBV5-6 to TRBJ2-7; D is unclear. CDR3 length: 13 amino acids. V lost 0 bases, J lost 6 bases, and 10 bases lay in between. Germline V gene data show CDR1 as SGHDT and CDR2 as YYEEEE. CDR3 in DNA: TGTGCCAGCAGCTTGGGCTGGGTAGGCGAGCAGTACTTC. Protein sequence: CASSLGWVGEQYF.

This clone has just one count. V gene TRBV6-1 combines with J gene TRBJ1-2; D is ambiguous. The V end lost 8 bases, the J end lost 3 bases, and 10 bases lay between the germline ends. CDR1 is MNHNS, CDR2 SASEGT, per germline. The CDR3 is made up of 12 amino acids. CDR3 region: CASEDGYYGYTF. The CDR3 DNA reads as TGTGCCAGCGAGGACGGCTACTATGGCTACACCTTC.

J is TRBJ2-5 and V is TRBV6-5, with no clear D. Germline-derived CDR1 and CDR2 are MNHEY and SVGAGI. V dropped 6 bases and J dropped 1 base, with 3 bases sitting between them. The CDR3 is 11 amino acids. DNA for the CDR3: TGTGCCAGCAGCACCCAAGAGACCCAGTACTTC. Translation: CASSTQETQYF.

The chain is built from TRBV13 and TRBJ1-2; D is undetermined. V was shortened by 3 bases and J by 8 bases, with 10 bases between the two germline ends. Germline V lookup: CDR1 PRHDT, CDR2 FYEKMQ (reference sequence). The length of the CDR3 is 12 residues. The CDR3 region is CASSFYYGGYTF. The CDR3 DNA reads TGTGCCAGCAGCTTTTATTACGGGGGCTACACCTTC.

J is TRBJ2-1 and V is TRBV18, with 10 bases aligning to TRBD1. The germline V gene has CDR1 KGHSH and CDR2 LQKENI. Trimming removed 3 bases from V and 5 bases from J; junction bases left unmatched: 10. This CDR3 spans 17 amino acids. The CDR3 sequence is CASSPTGTGVYDNEQFF. CDR3 coding DNA: TGTGCCAGCTCACCTACCGGGACAGGGGTTTACGACAATGAGCAGTTCTTC.

This clone has only a few counts. The rearrangement links TRBV7-9 to TRBJ1-1, with D possibly TRBD1 on 6 matching bases. Looked up from germline, CDR1 is SEHNR and CDR2 is FQNEAQ (reference sequence). V was trimmed by 1 base and J by 7 bases, leaving 13 bases between them. The CDR3 is 14 residues long. CDR3 coding DNA: TGTGCCAGCAGCTTAGGTAGGGGGATGATTGAAGCTTTCTTT. Translated: CASSLGRGMIEAFF.

The sample holds one count of this clone. The chain has TRBV5-4 and TRBJ2-7; D may correspond to TRBD1 or TRBD2 (5 bases each). Deletions cut 4 bases from V and 0 bases from J, with 17 bases between. There are 16 residues in the CDR3. Germline V gene lookup returns CDR1 SGHNT and CDR2 YYREEE (reference sequence). The CDR3 region has the DNA TGTGCCAGCAGCCCCCGGGGCCACCTCAGCTCCTACGAGCAGTACTTC. The encoded protein is CASSPRGHLSSYEQYF.

This clone was counted only a few times. V is TRBV9 and J is TRBJ2-5, with D perhaps matching TRBD1 or TRBD2 (5 bases each). Germline V lookup: CDR1 SGDLS, CDR2 YYNGEE. The V end lost 4 bases, the J end lost 5 bases, and 21 bases lay between the germline ends. This CDR3 spans 16 amino acids. CDR3 bases: TGTGCCAGCAGCTCACCCTACGAGGGGCTGAACGAGACCCAGTACTTC. Protein product: CASSSPYEGLNETQYF.

In regard to this clone: Additional DNA sequences in this sample encode the identical CDR3. The J gene is TRBJ2-7, the V gene TRBV27; 7 bases are a match to TRBD1. J lost 3 bases, V lost 2 bases, and 1 base had no gene match. The germline V gene encodes CDR1 MNHEY and CDR2 SMNVEV (reference sequence). The CDR3 has 13 residues. The CDR3 reads CASSLRDSYEQYF. The CDR3 DNA follows: TGTGCCAGCAGTTTACGGGACAGCTACGAGCAGTACTTC.

The rearrangement joins TRBV7-8 to TRBJ2-3; D perhaps matches TRBD1 (5 bases). Trimming shortened V by 5 bases and J by 0 bases, and 9 bases separated the two germline ends. The CDR3 consists of 14 residues. The germline V gene has CDR1 SGHVS and CDR2 FQNEAQ. The CDR3 protein is CASSPGASTDTQYF. CDR3 bases: TGTGCCAGCAGCCCTGGGGCCAGCACAGATACGCAGTATTTT.